This TCR beta chain is from a study of molecular identifiers for immune sequencing clone quantification. Study-wide results and caveats: Spike-in Jurkat TCR RNA from a single cell reportedly registered among 950,000 or so naive cells. Same-barcode identical TCR molecules could make highly expanded clones look smaller than they are.

The authors built bulk TCR libraries by previously described methods with listed TCR primers. TCRdb independently ran MiXCR on the PCR reads; one entry per CDR3 protein. This sample has 300,000 to 400,000 distinct CDR3 sequences; about a fifth occur once, and the top ten carry about 0.81%. A CD8+CD4-CCR7+CD45RA+ gate was used to sort naive CD8 T cells. This clonotype was counted many times. Its cognate antigen is unknown. This receptor was identified in a human donor in good health. Some libraries in this study had Jurkat cell RNA spiked in. Specimen: naive CD8+ T cells from blood, with Jurkat cell RNA spiked in. Subset of the sample: FACS-sorted CD8+CD4-CCR7+CD45RA+ naive T cells.

The CDR3 DNA is TGTGCCAGCACCCAGGGGGCAGCGGACACTGAAGCTTTCTTT. It yields the protein CASTQGAADTEAFF. The chain recombines TRBV5-5 with TRBJ1-1, with 8 bases lining up with TRBD1. V shed 6 bases, J shed 3 bases, and the junction held 7 bases outside the gene matches. The CDR3 consists of 14 residues. Germline V gene sequence: CDR1 SGHKS, CDR2 YYEKEE (reference sequence).